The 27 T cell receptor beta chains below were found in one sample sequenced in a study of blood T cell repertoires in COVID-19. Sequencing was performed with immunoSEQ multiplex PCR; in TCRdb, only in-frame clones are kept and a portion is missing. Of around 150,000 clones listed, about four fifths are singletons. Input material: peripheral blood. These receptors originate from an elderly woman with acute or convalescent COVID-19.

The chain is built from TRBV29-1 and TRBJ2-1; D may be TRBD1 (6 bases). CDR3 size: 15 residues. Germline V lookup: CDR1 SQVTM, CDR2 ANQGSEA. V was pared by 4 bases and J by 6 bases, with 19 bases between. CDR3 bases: TGCAGCGTTGTCGCTGACAGGAACAAAATCAATGAGCAGTTCTTC. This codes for CSVVADRNKINEQFF.

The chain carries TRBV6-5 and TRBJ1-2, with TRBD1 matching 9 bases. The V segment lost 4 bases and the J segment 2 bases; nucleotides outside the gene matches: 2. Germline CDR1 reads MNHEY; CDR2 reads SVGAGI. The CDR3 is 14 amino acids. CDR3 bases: TGTGCCAGCAGTTGGGACAGGGAGAACTATGGCTACACCTTC. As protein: CASSWDRENYGYTF.

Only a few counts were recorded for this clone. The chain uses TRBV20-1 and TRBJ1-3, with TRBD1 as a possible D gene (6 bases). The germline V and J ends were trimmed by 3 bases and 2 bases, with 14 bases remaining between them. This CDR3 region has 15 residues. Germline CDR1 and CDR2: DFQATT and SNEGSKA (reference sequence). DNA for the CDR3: TGCAGTGCTAGTCCCCGGGGGGGGCCTGGAAACACCATATATTTT. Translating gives CSASPRGGPGNTIYF.

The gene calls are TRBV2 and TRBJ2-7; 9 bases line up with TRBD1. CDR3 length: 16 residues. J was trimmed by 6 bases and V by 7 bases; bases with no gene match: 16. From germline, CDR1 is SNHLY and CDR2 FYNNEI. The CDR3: CASKYLWDRDSGEQYF. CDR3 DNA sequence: TGTGCCAGCAAGTACCTCTGGGACAGGGATTCAGGCGAGCAGTACTTC.

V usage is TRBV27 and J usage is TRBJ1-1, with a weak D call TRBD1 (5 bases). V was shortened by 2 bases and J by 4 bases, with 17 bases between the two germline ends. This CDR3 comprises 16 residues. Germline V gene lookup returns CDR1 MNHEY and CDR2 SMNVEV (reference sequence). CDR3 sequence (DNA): TGTGCCAGCAGTTTAGTTGGGGCCCGCATACTCACTGAAGCTTTCTTT. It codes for CASSLVGARILTEAFF.

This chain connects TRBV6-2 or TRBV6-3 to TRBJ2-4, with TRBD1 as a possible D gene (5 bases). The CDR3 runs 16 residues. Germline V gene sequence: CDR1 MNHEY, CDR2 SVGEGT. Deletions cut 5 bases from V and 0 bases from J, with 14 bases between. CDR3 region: CASSGAGSVAKNIQYF. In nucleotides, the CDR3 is TGTGCCAGCAGTGGGGCAGGGTCTGTAGCCAAAAACATTCAGTACTTC.

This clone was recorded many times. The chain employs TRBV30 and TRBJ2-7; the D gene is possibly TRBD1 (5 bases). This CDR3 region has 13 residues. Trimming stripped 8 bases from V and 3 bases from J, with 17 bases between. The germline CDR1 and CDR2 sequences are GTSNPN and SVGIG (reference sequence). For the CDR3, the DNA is TGTGCCGTCTCATACACAGGTTACTACGAGCAGTACTTC. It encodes CAVSYTGYYEQYF.

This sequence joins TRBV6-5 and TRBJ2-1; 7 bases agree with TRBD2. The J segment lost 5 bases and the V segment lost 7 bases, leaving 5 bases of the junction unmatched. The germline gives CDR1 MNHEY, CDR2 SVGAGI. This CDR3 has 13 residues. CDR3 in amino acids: CASTSGNHNEQFF. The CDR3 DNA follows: TGTGCCAGCACCAGCGGGAACCACAATGAGCAGTTCTTC.

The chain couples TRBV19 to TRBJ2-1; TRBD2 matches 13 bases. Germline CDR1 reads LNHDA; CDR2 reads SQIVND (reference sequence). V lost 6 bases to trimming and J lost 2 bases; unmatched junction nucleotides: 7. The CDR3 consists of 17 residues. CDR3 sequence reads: CASRKLAGGGAYNEQFF. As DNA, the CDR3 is TGTGCCAGTAGGAAACTAGCGGGAGGGGGTGCCTACAATGAGCAGTTCTTC.

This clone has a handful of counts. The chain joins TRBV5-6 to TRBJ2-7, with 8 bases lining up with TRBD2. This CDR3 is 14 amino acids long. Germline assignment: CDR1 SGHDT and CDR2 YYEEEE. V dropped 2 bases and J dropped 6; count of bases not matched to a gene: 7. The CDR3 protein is CASSLRAGVREQYF. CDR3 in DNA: TGTGCCAGCAGCTTAAGAGCGGGAGTTCGCGAGCAGTACTTC.

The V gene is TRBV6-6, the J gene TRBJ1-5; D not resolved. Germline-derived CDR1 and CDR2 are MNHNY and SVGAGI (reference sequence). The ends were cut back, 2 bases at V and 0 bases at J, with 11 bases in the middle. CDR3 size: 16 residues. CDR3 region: CASSYPTSYSNQPQHF. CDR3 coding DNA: TGTGCCAGCAGTTACCCGACATCCTATAGCAATCAGCCCCAGCATTTT.

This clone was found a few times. CDR3 DNA: TGTGCCTGGGCCGGAGGTGGACGGTTTGACGCTTTCTTT. It codes for CAWAGGGRFDAFF. This chain connects TRBV30 to TRBJ1-1; D ambiguous. Between the trimmed V and J ends, which lost 5 bases and 11 bases, there was a span of 21 bases. Germline CDR1 reads GTSNPN; CDR2 reads SVGIG (reference sequence). This CDR3 has 13 amino acids. Full variable domain (outside the CDR3, taken from reference TRBV30 and TRBJ1-1): SQTIHQWPATLVQPVGSPLSLECTVEGTSNPNLYWYRQAAGRGLQLLFYSVGIGQISSEVPQNLSASRPQDRQFILSSKKLLLSDSGFYLCAWAGGGRFDAFFGQGTRLTVV.

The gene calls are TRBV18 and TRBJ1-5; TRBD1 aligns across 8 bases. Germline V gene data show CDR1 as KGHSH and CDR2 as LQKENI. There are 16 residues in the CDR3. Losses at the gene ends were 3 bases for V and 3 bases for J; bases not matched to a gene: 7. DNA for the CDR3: TGTGCCAGCTCACCGGACGGACAGGGATTCAATCAGCCCCAGCATTTT. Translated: CASSPDGQGFNQPQHF.

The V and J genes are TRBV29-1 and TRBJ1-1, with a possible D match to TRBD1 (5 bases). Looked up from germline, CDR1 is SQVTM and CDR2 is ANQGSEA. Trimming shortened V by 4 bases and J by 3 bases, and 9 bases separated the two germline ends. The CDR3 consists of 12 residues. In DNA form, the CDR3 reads TGCAGCGTTGGGAGACAGCACACTGAAGCTTTCTTT. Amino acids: CSVGRQHTEAFF. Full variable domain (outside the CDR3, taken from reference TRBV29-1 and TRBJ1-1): SAVISQKPSRDICQRGTSLTIQCQVDSQVTMMFWYRQQPGQSLTLIATANQGSEATYESGFVIDKFPISRPNLTFSTLTVSNMSPEDSSIYLCSVGRQHTEAFFGQGTRLTVV.

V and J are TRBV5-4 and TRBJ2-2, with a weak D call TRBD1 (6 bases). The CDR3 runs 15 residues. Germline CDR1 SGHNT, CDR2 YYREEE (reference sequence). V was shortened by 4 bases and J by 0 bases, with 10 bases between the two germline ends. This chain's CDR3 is CASSPGTPNTGELFF. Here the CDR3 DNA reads TGTGCCAGCAGCCCCGGGACACCGAACACCGGGGAGCTGTTTTTT.

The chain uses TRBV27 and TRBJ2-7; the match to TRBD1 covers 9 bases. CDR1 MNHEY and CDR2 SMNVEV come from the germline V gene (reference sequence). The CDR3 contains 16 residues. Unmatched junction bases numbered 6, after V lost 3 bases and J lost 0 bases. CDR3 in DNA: TGTGCCAGCAGTTTCCGTGGGACAGGGTCCTCCTACGAGCAGTACTTC. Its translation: CASSFRGTGSSYEQYF.

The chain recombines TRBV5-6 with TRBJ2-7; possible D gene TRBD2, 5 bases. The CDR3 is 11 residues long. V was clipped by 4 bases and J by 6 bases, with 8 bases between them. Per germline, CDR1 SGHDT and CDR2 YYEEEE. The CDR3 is CASSRGSEQYF. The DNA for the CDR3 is TGTGCCAGCAGCAGAGGGTCCGAGCAGTACTTC.

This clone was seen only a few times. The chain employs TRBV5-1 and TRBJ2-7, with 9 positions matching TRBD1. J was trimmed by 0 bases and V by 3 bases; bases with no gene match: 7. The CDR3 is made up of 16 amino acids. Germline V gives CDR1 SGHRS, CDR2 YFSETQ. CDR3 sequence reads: CASSSGLTGGSYEQYF. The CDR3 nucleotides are TGCGCCAGCAGCTCCGGACTGACAGGGGGCTCCTACGAGCAGTACTTC.

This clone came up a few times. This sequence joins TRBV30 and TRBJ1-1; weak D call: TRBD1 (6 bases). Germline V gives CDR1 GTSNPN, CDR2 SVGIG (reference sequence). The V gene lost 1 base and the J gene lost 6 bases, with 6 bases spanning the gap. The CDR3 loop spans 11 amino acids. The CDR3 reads CAWSGTAEAFF. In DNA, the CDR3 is TGTGCCTGGAGTGGGACAGCTGAAGCTTTCTTT.

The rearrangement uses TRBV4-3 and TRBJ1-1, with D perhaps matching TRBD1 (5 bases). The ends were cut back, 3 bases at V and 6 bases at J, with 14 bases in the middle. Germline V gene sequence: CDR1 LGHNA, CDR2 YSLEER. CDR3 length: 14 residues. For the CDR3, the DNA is TGCGCCAGCAGCCAGGATCGGGGGTACGCTGAAGCTTTCTTT. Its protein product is CASSQDRGYAEAFF.

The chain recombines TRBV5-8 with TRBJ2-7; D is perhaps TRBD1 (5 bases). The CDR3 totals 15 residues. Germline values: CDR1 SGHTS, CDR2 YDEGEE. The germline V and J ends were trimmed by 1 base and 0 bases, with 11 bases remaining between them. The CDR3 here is CASSLQQDSSYEQYF. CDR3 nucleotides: TGTGCCAGCAGCTTGCAACAGGATAGCTCCTACGAGCAGTACTTC.

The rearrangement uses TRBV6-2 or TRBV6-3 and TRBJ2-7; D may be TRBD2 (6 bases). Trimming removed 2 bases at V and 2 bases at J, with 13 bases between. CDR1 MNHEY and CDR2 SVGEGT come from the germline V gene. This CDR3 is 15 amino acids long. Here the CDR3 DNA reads TGTGCCAGCAGTTACAGGCCAGGGAGGACCTACGAGCAGTACTTC. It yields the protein CASSYRPGRTYEQYF.

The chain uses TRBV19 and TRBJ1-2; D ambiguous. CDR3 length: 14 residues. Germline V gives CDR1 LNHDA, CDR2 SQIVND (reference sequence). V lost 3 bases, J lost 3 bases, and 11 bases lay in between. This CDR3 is CASSMRHSDYGYTF. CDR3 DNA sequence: TGTGCCAGTAGTATGAGACATTCCGACTATGGCTACACCTTC.

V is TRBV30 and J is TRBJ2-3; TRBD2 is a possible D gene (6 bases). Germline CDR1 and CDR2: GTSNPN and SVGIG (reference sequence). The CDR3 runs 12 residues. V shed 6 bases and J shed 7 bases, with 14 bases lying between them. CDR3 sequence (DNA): TGTGCCTGTAGCGGAAAGGGAAATACGCAGTATTTT. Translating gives CACSGKGNTQYF.

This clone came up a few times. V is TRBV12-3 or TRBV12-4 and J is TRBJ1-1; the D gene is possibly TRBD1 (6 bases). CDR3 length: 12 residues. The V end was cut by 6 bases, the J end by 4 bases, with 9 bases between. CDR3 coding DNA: TGTGCCAGCAGCCGACAGGTCACTGAAGCTTTCTTT. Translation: CASSRQVTEAFF.

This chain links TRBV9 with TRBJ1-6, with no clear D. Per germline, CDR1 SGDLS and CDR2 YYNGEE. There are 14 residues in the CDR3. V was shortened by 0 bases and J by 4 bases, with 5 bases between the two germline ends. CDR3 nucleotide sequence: TGTGCCAGCAGCGTAGCGGGATATAATTCACCCCTCCACTTT. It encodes CASSVAGYNSPLHF.

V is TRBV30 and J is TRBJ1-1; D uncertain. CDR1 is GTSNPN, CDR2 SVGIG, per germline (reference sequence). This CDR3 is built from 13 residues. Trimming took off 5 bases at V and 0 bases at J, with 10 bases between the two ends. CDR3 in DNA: TGTGCCTGGGGCAGAAACATGAACACTGAAGCTTTCTTT. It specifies CAWGRNMNTEAFF.